This TCR beta chain was retrieved from a study of blood T cell repertoires in COVID-19. Turning to the study itself: Acute-phase and convalescent COVID-19 samples originated in the United States, Italy and Spain. Sample material is recorded as cDNA or gDNA derived from T cells, B-cell-depleted T cells, or PBMCs.

The Seattle site enrolled patients during active infection and followed them longitudinally. V was pared by 4 bases and J by 3 bases, with 5 bases of the junction left unmatched. CDR3 size: 15 residues. CDR1 SGHAT and CDR2 FQNNGV come from the germline V gene. Per the original data handling: Estimation of nucleated cell counts was performed using reference gene primer amplification. Sequencing used immunoSEQ multiplex PCR; TCRdb keeps in-frame clones, though not all of them. V, J and clone size reflect that table, while D and trimming were determined from the DNA. The data contain over 130,000 clones, 88% of them singletons.

The sample consisted of peripheral blood. V gene TRBV11-2 combines with J gene TRBJ1-4, with 7 nucleotides matching TRBD1. This clonotype was obtained from a human donor with COVID-19, enrolled during active disease. The donor label of this sample is uncertain. CDR3: CASSSTTGANEKLFF. As DNA, the CDR3 is TGTGCCAGCAGCTCAACAACAGGGGCTAATGAAAAACTGTTTTTT.